The entry below describes one T cell receptor beta chain. Antigen unknown. The entry originates in a study of cytomegalovirus exposure and HLA in healthy donors. Whole-study results and caveats: Later analysis suggested most CMV-associated TCR beta chains were HLA-restricted. Owing to their indistinguishability, certain V segments, notably TRBV6-2 and TRBV6-3, were excluded.

CDR3 length: 15 residues. Germline lookup yields CDR1 MNHEY and CDR2 SVGAGI. With V trimmed by 4 bases and J by 1 base, 5 bases remained unmatched. The PCR ran on 60 Vbeta and 13 Jbeta primers. Clones were read by immunoSEQ multiplex PCR, and TCRdb kept only the in-frame ones, dropping some. The table shows about 55,000 clones, with 55% to 75% occurring only once. The rearrangement joins TRBV6-5 to TRBJ2-7, with 9 bases lining up with TRBD1. The sample consisted of PBMCs. The TCR originated in a man aged 35 to 55 in good health and CMV-seropositive. CDR3 DNA: TGTGCCAGCAGTTCCCGGGACAGGGTATCCTACGAGCAGTACTTC. Protein: CASSSRDRVSYEQYF.